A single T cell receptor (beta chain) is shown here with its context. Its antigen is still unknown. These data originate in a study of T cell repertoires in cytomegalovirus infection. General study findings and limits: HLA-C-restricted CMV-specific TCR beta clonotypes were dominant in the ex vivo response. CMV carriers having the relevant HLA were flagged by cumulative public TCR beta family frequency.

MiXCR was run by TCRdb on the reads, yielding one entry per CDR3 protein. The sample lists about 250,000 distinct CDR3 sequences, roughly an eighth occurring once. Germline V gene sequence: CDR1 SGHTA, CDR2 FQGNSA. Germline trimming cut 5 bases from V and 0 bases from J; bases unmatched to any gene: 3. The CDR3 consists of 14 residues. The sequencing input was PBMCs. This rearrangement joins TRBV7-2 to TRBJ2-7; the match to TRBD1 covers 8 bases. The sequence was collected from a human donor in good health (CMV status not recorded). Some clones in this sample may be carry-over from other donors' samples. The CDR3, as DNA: TGTGCCAGCAGCCGGGACAGGCTCTCCTACGAGCAGTACTTC. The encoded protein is CASSRDRLSYEQYF.